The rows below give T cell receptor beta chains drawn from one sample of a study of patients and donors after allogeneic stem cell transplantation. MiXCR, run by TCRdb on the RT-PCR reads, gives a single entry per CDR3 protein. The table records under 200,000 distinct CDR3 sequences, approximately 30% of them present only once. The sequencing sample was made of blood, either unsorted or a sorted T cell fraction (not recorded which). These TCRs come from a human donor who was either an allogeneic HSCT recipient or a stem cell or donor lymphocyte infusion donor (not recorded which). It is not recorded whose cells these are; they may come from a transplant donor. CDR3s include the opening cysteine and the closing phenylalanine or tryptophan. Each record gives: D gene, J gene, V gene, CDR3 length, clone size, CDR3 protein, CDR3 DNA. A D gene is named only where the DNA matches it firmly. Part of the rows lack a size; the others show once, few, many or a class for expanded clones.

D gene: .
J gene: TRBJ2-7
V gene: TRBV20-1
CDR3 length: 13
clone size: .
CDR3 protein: CSAIGPGGYEQYF
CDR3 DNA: TGCAGTGCTATTGGTCCTGGCGGGTACGAGCAGTACTTC

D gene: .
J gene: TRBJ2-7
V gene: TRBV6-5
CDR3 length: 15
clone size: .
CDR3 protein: CASSYSFAGDYEQYF
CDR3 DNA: TGTGCCAGCAGTTACTCGTTCGCAGGGGACTACGAGCAGTACTTC

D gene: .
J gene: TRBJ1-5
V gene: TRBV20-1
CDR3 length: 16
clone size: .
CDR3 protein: CSALPIQETDVQPQHF
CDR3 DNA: TGCAGTGCCCTACCAATACAGGAGACAGACGTTCAGCCCCAGCATTTT

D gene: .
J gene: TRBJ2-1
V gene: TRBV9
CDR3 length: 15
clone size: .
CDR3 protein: CASSVAGRSYNEQFF
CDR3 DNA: TGTGCCAGCAGCGTAGCGGGAAGGTCCTACAATGAGCAGTTCTTC

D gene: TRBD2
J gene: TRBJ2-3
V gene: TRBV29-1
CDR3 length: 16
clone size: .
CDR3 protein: CSVEGGRNPSTDTQYF
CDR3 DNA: TGCAGCGTTGAAGGCGGGAGGAATCCTAGCACAGATACGCAGTATTTT

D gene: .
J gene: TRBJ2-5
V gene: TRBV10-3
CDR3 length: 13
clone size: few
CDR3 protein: CAINQWVWETQYF
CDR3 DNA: TGTGCCATCAACCAGTGGGTCTGGGAGACCCAGTACTTC

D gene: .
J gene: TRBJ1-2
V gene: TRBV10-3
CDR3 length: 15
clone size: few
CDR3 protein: CAISDSLSGAYGYTF
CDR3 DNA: TGTGCCATCAGTGACTCCCTTTCAGGGGCCTATGGCTACACCTTC

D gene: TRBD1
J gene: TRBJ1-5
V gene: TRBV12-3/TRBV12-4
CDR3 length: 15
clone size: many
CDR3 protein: CASTFAGGGNQPQHF
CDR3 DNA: TGTGCCAGCACCTTCGCAGGGGGCGGCAATCAGCCCCAGCATTTT

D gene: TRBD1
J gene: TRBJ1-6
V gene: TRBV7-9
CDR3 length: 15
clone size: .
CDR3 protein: CASGNAGTEDSPLHF
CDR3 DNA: TGTGCCAGCGGAAACGCCGGGACAGAGGATTCACCCCTCCACTTT

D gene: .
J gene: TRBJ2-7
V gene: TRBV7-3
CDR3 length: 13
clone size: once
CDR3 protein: CASAPARLSEQYF
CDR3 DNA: TGTGCCAGCGCCCCGGCCCGGCTCTCCGAGCAGTACTTC

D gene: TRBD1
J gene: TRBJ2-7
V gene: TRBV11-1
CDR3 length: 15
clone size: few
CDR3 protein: CASSFGTGAPDEQYF
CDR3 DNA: TGTGCCAGCAGCTTCGGGACAGGGGCACCCGACGAGCAGTACTTC

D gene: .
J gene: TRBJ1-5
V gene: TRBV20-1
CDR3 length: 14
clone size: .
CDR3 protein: CSARGPQGNQPQHF
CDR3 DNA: TGCAGTGCTAGAGGTCCTCAGGGGAATCAGCCCCAGCATTTT

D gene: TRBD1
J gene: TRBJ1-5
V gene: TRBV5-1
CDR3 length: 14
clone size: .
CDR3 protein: CASSIGTGKQPQHF
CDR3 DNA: TGCGCCAGCAGCATTGGGACAGGGAAACAGCCCCAGCATTTT

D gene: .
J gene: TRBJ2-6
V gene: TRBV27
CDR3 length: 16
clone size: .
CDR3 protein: CASSPSWTAGANVLTF
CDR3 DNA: TGTGCCAGCAGTCCATCATGGACAGCTGGGGCCAACGTCCTGACTTTC

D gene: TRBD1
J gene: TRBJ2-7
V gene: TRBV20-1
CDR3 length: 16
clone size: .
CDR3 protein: CSANSPGTGNSYEQYF
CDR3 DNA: TGCAGTGCCAACTCCCCGGGGACAGGTAACTCCTACGAGCAGTACTTC

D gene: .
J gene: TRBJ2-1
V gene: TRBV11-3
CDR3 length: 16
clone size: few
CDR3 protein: CASSSQGGGGLNEQFF
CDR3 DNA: TGTGCCAGCAGCTCTCAAGGCGGAGGCGGGCTCAATGAGCAGTTCTTC

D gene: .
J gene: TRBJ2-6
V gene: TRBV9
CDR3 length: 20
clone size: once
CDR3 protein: CASSVARTANKPSGANVLTF
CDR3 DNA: TGTGCCAGCAGCGTAGCTCGGACAGCGAATAAACCCTCTGGGGCCAACGTCCTGACTTTC

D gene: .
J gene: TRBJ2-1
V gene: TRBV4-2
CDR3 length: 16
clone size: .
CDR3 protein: CASSQDRLGHSDEQFF
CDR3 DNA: TGTGCCAGCAGCCAAGATCGACTCGGCCATAGCGATGAGCAGTTCTTC

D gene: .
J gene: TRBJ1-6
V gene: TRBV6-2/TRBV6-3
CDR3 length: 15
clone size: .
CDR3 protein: CASSYSLEGDSPLHF
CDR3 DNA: TGTGCCAGCAGTTACTCCCTGGAGGGTGATTCACCCCTCCACTTT

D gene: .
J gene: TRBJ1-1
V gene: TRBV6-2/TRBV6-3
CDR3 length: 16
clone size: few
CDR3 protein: CASSQNIQGTLTEAFF
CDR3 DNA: TGTGCCAGCAGCCAAAACATCCAGGGGACCCTCACTGAAGCTTTCTTT

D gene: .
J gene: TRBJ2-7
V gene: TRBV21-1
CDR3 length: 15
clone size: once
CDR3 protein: CASTSGRAPSDEQYF
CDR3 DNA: TGTGCCAGCACCAGCGGGAGGGCCCCCTCGGACGAGCAGTACTTC

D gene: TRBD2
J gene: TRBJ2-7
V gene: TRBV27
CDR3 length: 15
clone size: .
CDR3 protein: CASSSVAGAHYEQYF
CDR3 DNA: TGTGCCAGCAGTTCGGTAGCGGGAGCGCACTACGAGCAGTACTTC

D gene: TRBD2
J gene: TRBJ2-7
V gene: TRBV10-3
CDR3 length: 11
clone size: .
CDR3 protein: CDGGGFYEQYF
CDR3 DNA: TGTGACGGGGGAGGGTTCTACGAGCAGTACTTC

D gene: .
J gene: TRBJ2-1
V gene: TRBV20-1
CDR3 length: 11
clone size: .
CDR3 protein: CSAHRHNEQFF
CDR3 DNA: TGCAGTGCTCACAGACACAATGAGCAGTTCTTC

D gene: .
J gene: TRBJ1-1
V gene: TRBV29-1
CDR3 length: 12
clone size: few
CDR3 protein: CSGRGGGTEAFF
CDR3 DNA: TGCAGCGGAAGGGGAGGAGGCACTGAAGCTTTCTTT

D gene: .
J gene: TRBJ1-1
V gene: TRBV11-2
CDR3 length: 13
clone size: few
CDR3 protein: CASSSNMNTEAFF
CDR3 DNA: TGTGCCAGCAGCTCGAACATGAACACTGAAGCTTTCTTT

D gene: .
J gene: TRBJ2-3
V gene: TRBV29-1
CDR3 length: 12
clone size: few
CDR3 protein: CSVGARGDTQYF
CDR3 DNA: TGCAGCGTTGGGGCCCGAGGGGATACGCAGTATTTT

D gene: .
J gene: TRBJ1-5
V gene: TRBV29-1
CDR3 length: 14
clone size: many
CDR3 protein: CSVSNSGANQPQHF
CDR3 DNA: TGCAGCGTTAGTAACAGTGGAGCTAATCAGCCCCAGCATTTT

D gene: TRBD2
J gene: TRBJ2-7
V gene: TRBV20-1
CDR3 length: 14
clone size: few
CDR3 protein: CSAITSSGSYEQYF
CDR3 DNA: TGCAGTGCTATTACCTCTAGCGGGAGTTACGAGCAGTACTTC

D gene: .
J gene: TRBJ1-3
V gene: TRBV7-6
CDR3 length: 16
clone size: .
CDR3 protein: CASSFSPVGTGNTIYF
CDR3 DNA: TGTGCCAGCAGCTTTTCCCCTGTGGGGACTGGAAACACCATATATTTT

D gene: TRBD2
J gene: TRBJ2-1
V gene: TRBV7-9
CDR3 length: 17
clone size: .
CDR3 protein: CASSLAGLAGFYNEQFF
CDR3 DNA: TGTGCCAGCAGCTTAGCTGGACTAGCGGGATTTTACAATGAGCAGTTCTTC

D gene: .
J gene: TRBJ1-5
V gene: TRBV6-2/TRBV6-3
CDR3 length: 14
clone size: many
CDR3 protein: CASSTRGRYQPQHF
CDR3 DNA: TGTGCCAGCAGTACCAGGGGTAGGTATCAGCCCCAGCATTTT

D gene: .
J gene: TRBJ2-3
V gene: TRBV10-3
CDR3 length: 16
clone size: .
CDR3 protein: CAISVGRGDFTDTQYF
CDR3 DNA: TGTGCCATCAGTGTGGGCAGGGGGGACTTCACAGATACGCAGTATTTT

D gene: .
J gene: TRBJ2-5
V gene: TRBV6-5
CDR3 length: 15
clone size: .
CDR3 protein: CASSYSGRYQETQYF
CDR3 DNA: TGTGCCAGCAGTTACTCCGGACGTTACCAAGAGACCCAGTACTTC

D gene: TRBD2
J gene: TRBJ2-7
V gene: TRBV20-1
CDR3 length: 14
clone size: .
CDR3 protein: CSARDRGRTYEQYF
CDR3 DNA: TGCAGTGCTAGAGATCGCGGGAGAACCTACGAGCAGTACTTC

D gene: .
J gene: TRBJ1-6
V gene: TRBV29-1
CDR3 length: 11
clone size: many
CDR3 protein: CSDILLGPLHF
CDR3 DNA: TGCAGCGACATCCTTTTAGGACCCCTCCACTTT

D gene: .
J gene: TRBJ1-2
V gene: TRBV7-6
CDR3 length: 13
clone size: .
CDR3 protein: CASSRGVQDGYTF
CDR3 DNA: TGTGCCAGCAGCCGAGGGGTACAGGATGGCTACACCTTC

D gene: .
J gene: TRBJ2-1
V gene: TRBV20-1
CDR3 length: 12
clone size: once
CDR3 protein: CSARDIHNEQFF
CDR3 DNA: TGCAGTGCTAGAGATATTCACAATGAGCAGTTCTTC

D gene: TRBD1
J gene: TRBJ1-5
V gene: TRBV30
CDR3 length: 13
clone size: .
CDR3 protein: CAWSGQGAQPQHF
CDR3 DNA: TGTGCCTGGAGTGGGCAGGGGGCGCAGCCCCAGCATTTT

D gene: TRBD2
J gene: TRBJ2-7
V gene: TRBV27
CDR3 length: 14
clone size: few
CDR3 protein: CASSRVAGVNEQYF
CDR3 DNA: TGTGCCAGCAGTCGGGTAGCGGGAGTGAACGAGCAGTACTTC

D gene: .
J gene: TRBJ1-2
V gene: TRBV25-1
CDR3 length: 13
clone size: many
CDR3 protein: CASSVSVLYGYTF
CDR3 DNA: TGTGCCAGCAGTGTGAGCGTTCTCTATGGCTACACCTTC

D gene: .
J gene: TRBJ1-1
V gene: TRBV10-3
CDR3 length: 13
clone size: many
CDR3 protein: CAIGVGVNTEAFF
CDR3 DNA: TGTGCCATCGGGGTAGGAGTTAACACTGAAGCTTTCTTT

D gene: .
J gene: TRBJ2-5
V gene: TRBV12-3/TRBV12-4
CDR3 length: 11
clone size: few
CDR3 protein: CASSLTGTQYF
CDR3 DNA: TGTGCCAGCAGTCTGACCGGGACCCAGTACTTC

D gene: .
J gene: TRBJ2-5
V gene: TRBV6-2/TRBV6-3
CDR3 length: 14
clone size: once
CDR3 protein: CASSYSMYQETQYF
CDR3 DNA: TGTGCCAGCAGTTACTCGATGTACCAAGAGACCCAGTACTTC

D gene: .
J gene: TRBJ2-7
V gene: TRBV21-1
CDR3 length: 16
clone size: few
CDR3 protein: CASSKERGSTPHEQYF
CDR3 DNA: TGTGCCAGCAGCAAAGAAAGGGGCTCCACTCCCCACGAGCAGTACTTC